The sequence of this T cell receptor beta chain was determined in a study of T cells in localized non-small cell lung cancer. Note on this clone: Antigen: not known.

CDR1 and CDR2 from the germline V gene are SGHNT and YYREEE (reference sequence). Trimming took 7 bases from V and 5 from J, leaving 24 bases between them. CDR3 size: 16 residues. The study's findings and limits: Adjacent lung had a median approximately 57 of the 100 largest tumor clones. Sequencing was restricted to one tumor region; therefore, heterogeneity remains possible.

Assay: immunoSEQ multiplex PCR; the TCRdb copy retains only in-frame clones and omits some. Seen here are tens of thousands of clones, approximately 80% observed once, and the top ten hold 17%. V is TRBV5-4 and J is TRBJ1-2, with D maybe TRBD1 (6 bases). The clonotype was recovered from a male donor at least 60 years old with stage III squamous cell lung carcinoma. Material: peripheral blood, obtained before any cancer treatment. CDR3 nucleotides: TGTGCCAGCCGCCCGGCCGACAGGCATTTGAGTTATGGCTACACCTTC. Translated: CASRPADRHLSYGYTF.